The clone carrying this TCR beta chain was found once. Its antigen is still unknown. This sample was included in a study of persistence of HIV-infected CD4 T cells. Background on the study: The sample holds CD4+ T cells responsive to CMV or HIV-1 Gag. Suppressive ART had lasted a median of 8 years.

The immunoSEQ assay was version 4, run in survey mode. The assay was immunoSEQ multiplex PCR, and TCRdb's table has in-frame clones only and misses some. Altogether about 43,000 clones are present, about 80% being singletons, with the ten largest covering 12% to 15%. Study outcomes and limitations: Within sorted populations, more oligoclonal TCRs accompanied more oligoclonal proviruses.

Cells were stimulated with overlapping HIV-1 Gag 15-mer peptides. CD40L-negative CD69-negative CD45RO-high memory CD4+ T cells were sorted as populations depleted of antigen-responding cells. The TCR was taken from an adult man with HIV who was CMV-seropositive. Sequencing used CD4+ T cells sorted from PBMCs after roughly 19-hour stimulation, obtained from a patient who received antiretroviral therapy.

The CDR3 sequence is CASSYGQAAGTEAFF. The CDR3 coding sequence is TGTGCCAGCAGCTATGGACAGGCAGCTGGCACTGAAGCTTTCTTT. The chain carries TRBV27 and TRBJ1-1; 7 nucleotides agree with TRBD1. This CDR3 has 15 residues. CDR1 MNHEY and CDR2 SMNVEV come from the germline V gene (reference sequence). V gave up 6 bases and J gave up 4 bases; unmatched junction bases: 11.